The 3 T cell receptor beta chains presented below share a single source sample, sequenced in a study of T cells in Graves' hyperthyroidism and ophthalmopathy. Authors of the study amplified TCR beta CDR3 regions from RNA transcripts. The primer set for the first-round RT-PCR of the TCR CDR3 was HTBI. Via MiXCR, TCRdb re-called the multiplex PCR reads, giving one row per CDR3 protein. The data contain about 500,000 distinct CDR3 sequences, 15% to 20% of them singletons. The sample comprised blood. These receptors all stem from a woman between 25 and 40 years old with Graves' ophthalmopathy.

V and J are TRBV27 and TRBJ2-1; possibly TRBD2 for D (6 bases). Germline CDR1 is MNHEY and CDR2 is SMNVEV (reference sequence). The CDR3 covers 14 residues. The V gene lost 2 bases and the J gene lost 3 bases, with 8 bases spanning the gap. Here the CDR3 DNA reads TGTGCCAGCAGTTTAGGGGACTTCTACAATGAGCAGTTCTTC. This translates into CASSLGDFYNEQFF.

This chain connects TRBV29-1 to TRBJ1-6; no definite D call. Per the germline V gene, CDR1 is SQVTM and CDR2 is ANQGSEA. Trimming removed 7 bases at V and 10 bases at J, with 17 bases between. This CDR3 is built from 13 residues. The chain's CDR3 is CSAAEGRWSPLHF. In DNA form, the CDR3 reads TGCAGCGCTGCGGAAGGTCGTTGGTCACCCCTCCACTTT.

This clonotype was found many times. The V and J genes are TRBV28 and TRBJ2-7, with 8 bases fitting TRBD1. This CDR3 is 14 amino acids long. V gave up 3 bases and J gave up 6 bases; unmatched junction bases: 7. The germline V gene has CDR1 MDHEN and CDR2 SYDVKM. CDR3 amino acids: CASSFADRDSEQYF. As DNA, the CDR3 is TGTGCCAGCAGTTTCGCGGACAGGGATTCCGAGCAGTACTTC.